This T cell receptor (beta chain) comes out of a study of cytomegalovirus exposure and HLA in healthy donors. Findings and limits, study-wide: The majority of TCR sequences were rare, yet some public TCRs appeared in many donors.

This clone was seen a single time. Its antigen is not identified. Primers: 60 Vbeta forward and 13 Jbeta reverse. Repertoires were generated with immunoSEQ multiplex PCR, while TCRdb's copy carries only in-frame clones and drops some. The repertoire includes about 120,000 clones, around 77% of them detected once, and roughly 4% sits in the top ten. This TCR was sampled from a human donor in good health. Sequencing was carried out using PBMCs.

The CDR3 nucleotides read TGTGCCAGCAGCCGGGACAGGGAGGGTTTAGAGACCCAGTACTTC. Encoded protein: CASSRDREGLETQYF. The gene calls are TRBV7-9 and TRBJ2-5, with 9 bases that match TRBD1. The CDR3 sequence is 15 residues long. With 5 bases clipped from V and 4 bases from J, the junction kept 8 bases outside the gene matches. Germline V CDR1 and CDR2: SEHNR, FQNEAQ (reference sequence).